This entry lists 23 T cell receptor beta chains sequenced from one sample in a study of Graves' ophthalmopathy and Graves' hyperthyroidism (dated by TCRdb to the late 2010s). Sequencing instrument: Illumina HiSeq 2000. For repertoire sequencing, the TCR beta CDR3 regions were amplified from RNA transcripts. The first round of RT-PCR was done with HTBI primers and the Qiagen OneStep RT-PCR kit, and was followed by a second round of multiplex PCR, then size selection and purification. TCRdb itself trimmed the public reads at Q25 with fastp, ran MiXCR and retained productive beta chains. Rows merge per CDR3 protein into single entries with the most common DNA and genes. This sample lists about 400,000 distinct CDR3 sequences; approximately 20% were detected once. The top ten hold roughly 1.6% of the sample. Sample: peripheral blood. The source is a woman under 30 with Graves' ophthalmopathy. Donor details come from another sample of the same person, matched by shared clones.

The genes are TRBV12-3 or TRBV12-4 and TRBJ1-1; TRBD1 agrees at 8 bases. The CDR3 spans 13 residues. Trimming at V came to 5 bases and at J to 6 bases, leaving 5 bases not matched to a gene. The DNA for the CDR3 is TGTGCCAGCAGTCCTCAGGGGGCCGCTGAAGCTTTCTTT. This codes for CASSPQGAAEAFF.

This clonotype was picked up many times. Here the CDR3 reads CASSPGPSLAQHF. The CDR3 DNA sequence: TGTGCCAGCAGCCCGGGCCCCTCATTGGCCCAGCATTTT. The gene calls are TRBV28 and TRBJ1-5; no reliable D call. V gave up 6 bases and J gave up 11 bases, with 17 bases separating them. The CDR3 has 13 amino acids. The germline V gene has CDR1 MDHEN and CDR2 SYDVKM.

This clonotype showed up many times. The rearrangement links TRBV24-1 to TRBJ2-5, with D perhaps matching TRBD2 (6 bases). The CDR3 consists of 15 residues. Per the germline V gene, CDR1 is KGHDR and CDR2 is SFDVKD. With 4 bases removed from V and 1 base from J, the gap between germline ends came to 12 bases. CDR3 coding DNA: TGTGCCACCAGTGACCCGGTCGGGGGCCAAGAGACCCAGTACTTC. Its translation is CATSDPVGGQETQYF.

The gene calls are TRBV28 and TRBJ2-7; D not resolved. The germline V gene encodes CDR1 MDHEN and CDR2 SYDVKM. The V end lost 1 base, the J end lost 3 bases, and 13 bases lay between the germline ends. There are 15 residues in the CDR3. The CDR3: CASSLLLGPNYEQYF. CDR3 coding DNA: TGTGCCAGCAGTTTATTGTTGGGTCCGAACTACGAGCAGTACTTC.

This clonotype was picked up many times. The DNA for the CDR3 is TGTGCCAGCAGTTACGGTCGACCCAATGGCTACACCTTC. It is translated as CASSYGRPNGYTF. The chain uses TRBV6-5 and TRBJ1-2; D call uncertain. The length of the CDR3 is 13 residues. CDR1 is MNHEY and CDR2 is SVGAGI in the germline V gene. The V gene lost 2 bases and the J gene lost 6 bases, with 10 bases spanning the gap.

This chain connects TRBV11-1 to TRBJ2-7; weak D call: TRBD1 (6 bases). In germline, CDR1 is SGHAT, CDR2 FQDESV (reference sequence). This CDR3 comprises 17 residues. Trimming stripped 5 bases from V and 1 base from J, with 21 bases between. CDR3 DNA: TGTGCCAGCAGCCATCCGCTTAGGCAGGGGATTTCCTACGAGCAGTACTTC. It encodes CASSHPLRQGISYEQYF.

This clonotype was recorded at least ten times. CDR3 sequence reads: CASSPVQTSLDTQYF. CDR3 coding DNA: TGTGCCAGCAGTCCGGTACAGACCTCTCTTGATACGCAGTATTTT. The V call is TRBV6-1, the J call TRBJ2-3, with D hard to call. The ends were cut back, 5 bases at V and 6 bases at J, with 18 bases in the middle. The CDR3 length is 15 residues. Germline V gene sequence: CDR1 MNHNS, CDR2 SASEGT.

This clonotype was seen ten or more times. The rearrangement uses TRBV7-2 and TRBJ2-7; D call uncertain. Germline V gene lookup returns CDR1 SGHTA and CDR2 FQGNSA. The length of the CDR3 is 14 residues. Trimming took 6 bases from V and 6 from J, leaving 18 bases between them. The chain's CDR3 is CASRSGPNPIEQYF. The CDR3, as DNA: TGTGCCAGCAGATCGGGCCCGAACCCAATCGAGCAGTACTTC.

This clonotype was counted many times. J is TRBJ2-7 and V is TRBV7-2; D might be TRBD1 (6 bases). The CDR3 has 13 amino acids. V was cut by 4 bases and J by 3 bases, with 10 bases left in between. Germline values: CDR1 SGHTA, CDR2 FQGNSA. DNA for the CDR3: TGTGCCAGCAGCTCCTACAGGGTCTACGAGCAGTACTTC. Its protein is CASSSYRVYEQYF. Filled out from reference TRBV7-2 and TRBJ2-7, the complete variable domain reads GAGVSQSPSNKVTEKGKDVELRCDPISGHTALYWYRQSLGQGLEFLIYFQGNSAPDKSGLPSDRFSAERTGGSVSTLTIQRTQQEDSAVYLCASSSYRVYEQYFGPGTRLTVT.

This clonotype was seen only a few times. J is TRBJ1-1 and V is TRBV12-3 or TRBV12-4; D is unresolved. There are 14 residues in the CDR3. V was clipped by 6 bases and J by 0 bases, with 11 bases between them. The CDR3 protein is CASSPSGLNTEAFF. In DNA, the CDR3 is TGTGCCAGCAGCCCGTCCGGACTGAACACTGAAGCTTTCTTT.

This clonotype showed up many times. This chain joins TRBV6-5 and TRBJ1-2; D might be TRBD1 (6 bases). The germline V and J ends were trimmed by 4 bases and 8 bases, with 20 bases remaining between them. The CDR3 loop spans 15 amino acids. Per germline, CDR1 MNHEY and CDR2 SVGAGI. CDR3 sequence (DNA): TGTGCCAGCAGTTCCGCACAGGGTCTACCTATGGGCTACACCTTC. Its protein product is CASSSAQGLPMGYTF.

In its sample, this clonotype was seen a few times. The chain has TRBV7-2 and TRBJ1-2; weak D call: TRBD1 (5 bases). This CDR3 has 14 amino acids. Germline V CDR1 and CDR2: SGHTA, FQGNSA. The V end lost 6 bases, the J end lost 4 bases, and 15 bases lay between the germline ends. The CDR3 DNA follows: TGTGCCAGCAGACGAGCGGGACTTCCCTATGGCTACACCTTC. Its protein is CASRRAGLPYGYTF.

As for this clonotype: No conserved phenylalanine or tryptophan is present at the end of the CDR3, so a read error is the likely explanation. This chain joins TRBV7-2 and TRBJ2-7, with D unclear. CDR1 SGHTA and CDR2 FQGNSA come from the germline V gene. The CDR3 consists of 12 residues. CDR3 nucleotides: TGCGCCAGCAGCTTTGACGCCTACGAGCAGTACTCC. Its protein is CASSFDAYEQYS.

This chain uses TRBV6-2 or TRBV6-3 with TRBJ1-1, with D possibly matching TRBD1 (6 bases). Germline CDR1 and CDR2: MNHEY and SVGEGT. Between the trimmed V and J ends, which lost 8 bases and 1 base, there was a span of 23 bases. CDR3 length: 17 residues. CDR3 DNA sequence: TGTGCCAGCTGCCGCGCTTCCCCCGGGACAAGGAACACTGAAGCTTTCTTT. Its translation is CASCRASPGTRNTEAFF.

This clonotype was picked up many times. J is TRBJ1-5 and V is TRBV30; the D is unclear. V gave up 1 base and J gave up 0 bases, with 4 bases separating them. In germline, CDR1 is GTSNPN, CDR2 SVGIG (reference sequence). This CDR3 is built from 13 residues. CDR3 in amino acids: CAWSANSNQPQHF. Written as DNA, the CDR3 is TGTGCCTGGAGTGCAAATAGCAATCAGCCCCAGCATTTT.

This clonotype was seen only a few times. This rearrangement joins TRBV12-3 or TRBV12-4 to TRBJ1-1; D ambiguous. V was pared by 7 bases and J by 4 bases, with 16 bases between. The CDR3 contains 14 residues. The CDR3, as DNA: TGTGCCAGCACAAAGACGAACCTGGGCACTGAAGCTTTCTTT. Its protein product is CASTKTNLGTEAFF.

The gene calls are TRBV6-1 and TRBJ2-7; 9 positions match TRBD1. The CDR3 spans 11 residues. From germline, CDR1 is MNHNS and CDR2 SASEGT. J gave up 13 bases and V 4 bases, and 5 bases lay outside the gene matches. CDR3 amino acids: CASSAGTGLYF. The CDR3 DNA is TGTGCCAGCAGTGCCGGGACAGGGTTATACTTC.

The CDR3 here is CASSRTGDNYEQYF. The CDR3 DNA reads TGTGCCAGCAGCCGGACAGGGGACAACTACGAGCAGTACTTC. This rearrangement joins TRBV7-2 to TRBJ2-7; the match to TRBD1 covers 9 bases. Germline lookup yields CDR1 SGHTA and CDR2 FQGNSA. There are 14 residues in the CDR3. V trimming: 5 bases; J trimming: 3 bases; junction bases outside the gene matches: 5.

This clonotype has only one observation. Here the CDR3 DNA reads TGTGCCAGCACCCGGACTAGCGGGACCGAGCAGTACTTC. This gives the protein CASTRTSGTEQYF. The V call is TRBV6-2 or TRBV6-3, the J call TRBJ2-7; TRBD2 agrees at 12 bases. Germline V lookup: CDR1 MNHEY, CDR2 SVGEGT. CDR3 length: 13 residues. The V and J ends lost 7 bases and 6 bases, in that order; junction bases with no gene match: 4.

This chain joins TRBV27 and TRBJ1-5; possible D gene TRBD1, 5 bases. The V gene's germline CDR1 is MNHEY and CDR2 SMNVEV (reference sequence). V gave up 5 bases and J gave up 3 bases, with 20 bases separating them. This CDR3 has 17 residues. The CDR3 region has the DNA TGTGCCAGCAGTCTCAACTGGGGGAGGGCTCTCAATCAGCCCCAGCATTTT. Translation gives CASSLNWGRALNQPQHF.

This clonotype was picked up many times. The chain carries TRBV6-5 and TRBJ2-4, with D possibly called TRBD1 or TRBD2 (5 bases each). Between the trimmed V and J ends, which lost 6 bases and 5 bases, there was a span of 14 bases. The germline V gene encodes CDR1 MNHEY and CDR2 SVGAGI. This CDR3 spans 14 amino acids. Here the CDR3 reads CASRGVGLQNIQYF. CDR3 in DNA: TGTGCCAGCAGGGGGGTCGGGTTACAAAACATTCAGTACTTC.

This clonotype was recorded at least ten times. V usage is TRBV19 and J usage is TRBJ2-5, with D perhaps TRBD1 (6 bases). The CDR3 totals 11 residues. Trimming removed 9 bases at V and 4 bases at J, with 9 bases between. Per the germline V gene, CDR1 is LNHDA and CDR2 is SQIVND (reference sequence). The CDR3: CASRGVETQYF. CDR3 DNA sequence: TGTGCCAGCAGGGGAGTAGAGACCCAGTACTTC.

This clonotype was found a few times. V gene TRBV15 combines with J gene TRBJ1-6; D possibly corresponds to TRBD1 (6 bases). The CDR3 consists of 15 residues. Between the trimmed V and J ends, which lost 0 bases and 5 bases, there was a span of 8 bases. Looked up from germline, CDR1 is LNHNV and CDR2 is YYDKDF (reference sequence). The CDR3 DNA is TGTGCCACCAGCAGAGAACAGGGTCATAATTCACCCCTCCACTTT. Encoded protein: CATSREQGHNSPLHF.